This TCR beta chain was identified in a study of technical replicates of blood from a handful of donors. Some clones are missing from TCRdb's copy, which holds only in-frame ones; the method was immunoSEQ multiplex PCR. The repertoire has tens of thousands of clones, roughly 98% of them found once; the top ten carry approximately 0.15%. In germline, CDR1 is SGHVS, CDR2 FQNEAQ. CDR3 size: 14 residues. The trim removed 5 bases at V and 7 bases at J, leaving 8 bases unmatched. This chain uses TRBV7-8 with TRBJ1-2; 9 bases map to TRBD1. The clonotype was recovered from a human donor in good health. Sequencing was carried out using T cells isolated from PBMCs. The CDR3, as DNA: TGTGCCAGCAGCCCGGGGGGGACAGGGTTTGGCTACACCTTC. Its translation is CASSPGGTGFGYTF.